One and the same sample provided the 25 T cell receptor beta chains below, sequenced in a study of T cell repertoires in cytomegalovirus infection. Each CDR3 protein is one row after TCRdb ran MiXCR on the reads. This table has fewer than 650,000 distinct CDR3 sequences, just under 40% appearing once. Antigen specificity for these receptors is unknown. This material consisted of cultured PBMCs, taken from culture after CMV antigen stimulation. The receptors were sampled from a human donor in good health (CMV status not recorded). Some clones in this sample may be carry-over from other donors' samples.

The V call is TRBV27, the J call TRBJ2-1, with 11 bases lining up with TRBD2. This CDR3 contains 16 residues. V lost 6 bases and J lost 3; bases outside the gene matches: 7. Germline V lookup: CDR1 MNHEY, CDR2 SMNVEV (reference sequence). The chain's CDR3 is CASREGTSGYYNEQFF. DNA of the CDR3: TGTGCCAGCAGGGAAGGGACTAGCGGATACTACAATGAGCAGTTCTTC.

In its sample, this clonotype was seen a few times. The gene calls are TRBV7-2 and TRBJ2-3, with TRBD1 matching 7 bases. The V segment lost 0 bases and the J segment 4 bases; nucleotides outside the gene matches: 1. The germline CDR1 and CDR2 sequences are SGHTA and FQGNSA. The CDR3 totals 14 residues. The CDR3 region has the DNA TGTGCCAGCAGCTTAGCGCAGGGGGCAGATACGCAGTATTTT. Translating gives CASSLAQGADTQYF. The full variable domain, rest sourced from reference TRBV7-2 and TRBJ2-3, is GAGVSQSPSNKVTEKGKDVELRCDPISGHTALYWYRQSLGQGLEFLIYFQGNSAPDKSGLPSDRFSAERTGGSVSTLTIQRTQQEDSAVYLCASSLAQGADTQYFGPGTRLTVL.

CDR3 sequence: CASSADRARTGELFF. The DNA of the CDR3 is TGTGCCAGCAGCGCCGACAGGGCCCGGACCGGGGAGCTGTTTTTT. The chain has TRBV7-9 and TRBJ2-2; TRBD1 matches at 7 bases. CDR3 length equals 15 residues. Germline CDR1 reads SEHNR; CDR2 reads FQNEAQ (reference sequence). Trimming cost V 5 bases and J 5 bases; bases outside gene matches: 8.

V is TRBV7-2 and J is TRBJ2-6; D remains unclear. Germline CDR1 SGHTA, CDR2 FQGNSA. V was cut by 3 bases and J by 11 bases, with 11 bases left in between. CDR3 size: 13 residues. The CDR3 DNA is TGTGCCAGCAGCTTGTCGAGAGGCCACGTCCTGACTTTC. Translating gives CASSLSRGHVLTF. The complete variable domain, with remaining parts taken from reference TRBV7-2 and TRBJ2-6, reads GAGVSQSPSNKVTEKGKDVELRCDPISGHTALYWYRQSLGQGLEFLIYFQGNSAPDKSGLPSDRFSAERTGGSVSTLTIQRTQQEDSAVYLCASSLSRGHVLTFGAGSRLTVL.

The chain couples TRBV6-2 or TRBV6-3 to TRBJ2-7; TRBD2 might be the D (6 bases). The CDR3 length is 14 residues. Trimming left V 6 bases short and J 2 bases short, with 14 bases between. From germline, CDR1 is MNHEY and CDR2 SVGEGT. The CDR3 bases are TGTGCCAGCAGCACTCTATGGGGGGCCTACGAGCAGTACTTC. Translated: CASSTLWGAYEQYF.

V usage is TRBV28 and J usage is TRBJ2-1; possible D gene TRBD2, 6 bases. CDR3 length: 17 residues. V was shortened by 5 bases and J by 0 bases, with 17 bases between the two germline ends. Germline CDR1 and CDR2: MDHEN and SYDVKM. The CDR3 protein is CASSPPSTSLSYNEQFF. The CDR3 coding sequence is TGTGCCAGCAGTCCCCCTTCTACTAGCCTCTCCTACAATGAGCAGTTCTTC.

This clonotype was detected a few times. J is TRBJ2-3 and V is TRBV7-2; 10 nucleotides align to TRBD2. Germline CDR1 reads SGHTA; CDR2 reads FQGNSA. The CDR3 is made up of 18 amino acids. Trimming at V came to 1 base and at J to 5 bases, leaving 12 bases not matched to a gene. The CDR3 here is CASSLESSGSSLEDTQYF. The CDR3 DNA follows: TGTGCCAGCAGCTTAGAATCTAGCGGGAGTTCGCTCGAAGATACGCAGTATTTT.

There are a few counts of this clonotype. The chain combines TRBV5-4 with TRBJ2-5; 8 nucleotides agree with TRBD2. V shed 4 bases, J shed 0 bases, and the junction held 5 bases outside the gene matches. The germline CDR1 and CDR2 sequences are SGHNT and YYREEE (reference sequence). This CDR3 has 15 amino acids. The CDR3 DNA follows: TGTGCCAGCAGCCCGTTAGCGGGGAACCAAGAGACCCAGTACTTC. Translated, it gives CASSPLAGNQETQYF.

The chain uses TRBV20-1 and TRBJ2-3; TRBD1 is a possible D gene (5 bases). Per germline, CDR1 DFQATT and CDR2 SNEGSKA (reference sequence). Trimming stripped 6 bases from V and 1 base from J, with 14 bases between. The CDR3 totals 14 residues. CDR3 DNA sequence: TGCAGTGCCTTTAATAGGGGCGGCACAGATACGCAGTATTTT. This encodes CSAFNRGGTDTQYF.

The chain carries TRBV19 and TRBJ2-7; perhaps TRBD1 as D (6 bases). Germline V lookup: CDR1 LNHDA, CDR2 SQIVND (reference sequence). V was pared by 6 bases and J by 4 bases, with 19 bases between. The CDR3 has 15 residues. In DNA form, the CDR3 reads TGTGCCAGTAGCCCACGATCAGGACAGACTTACGAGCAGTACTTC. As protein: CASSPRSGQTYEQYF.

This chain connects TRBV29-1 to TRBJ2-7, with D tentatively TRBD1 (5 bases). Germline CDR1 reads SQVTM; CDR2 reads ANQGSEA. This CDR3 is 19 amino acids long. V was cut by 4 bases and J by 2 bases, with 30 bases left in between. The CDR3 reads CSVVVRAGKTRTYTYEQYF. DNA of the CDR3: TGCAGCGTTGTCGTCAGGGCAGGGAAAACCAGAACCTATACCTACGAGCAGTACTTC.

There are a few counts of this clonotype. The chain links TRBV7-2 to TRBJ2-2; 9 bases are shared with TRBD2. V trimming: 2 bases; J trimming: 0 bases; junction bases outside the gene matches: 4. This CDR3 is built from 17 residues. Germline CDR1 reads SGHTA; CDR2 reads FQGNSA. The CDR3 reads CASSLTGLATNTGELFF. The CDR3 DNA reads TGTGCCAGCAGCTTAACCGGACTAGCGACGAACACCGGGGAGCTGTTTTTT.

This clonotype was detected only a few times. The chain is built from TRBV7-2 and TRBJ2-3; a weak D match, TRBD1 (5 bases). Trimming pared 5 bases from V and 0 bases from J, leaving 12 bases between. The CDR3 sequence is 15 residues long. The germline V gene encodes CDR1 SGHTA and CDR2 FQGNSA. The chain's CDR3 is CASSLTGPSTDTQYF. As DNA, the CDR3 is TGTGCCAGCAGCCTCACAGGTCCTAGCACAGATACGCAGTATTTT. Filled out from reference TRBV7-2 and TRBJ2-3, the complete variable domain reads GAGVSQSPSNKVTEKGKDVELRCDPISGHTALYWYRQSLGQGLEFLIYFQGNSAPDKSGLPSDRFSAERTGGSVSTLTIQRTQQEDSAVYLCASSLTGPSTDTQYFGPGTRLTVL.

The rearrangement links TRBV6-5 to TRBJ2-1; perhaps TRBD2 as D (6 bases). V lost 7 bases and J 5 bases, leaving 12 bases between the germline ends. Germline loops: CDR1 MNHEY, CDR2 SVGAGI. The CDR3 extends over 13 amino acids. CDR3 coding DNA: TGTGCCAGCACTCGGACTAAAAACAATGAGCAGTTCTTC. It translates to CASTRTKNNEQFF.

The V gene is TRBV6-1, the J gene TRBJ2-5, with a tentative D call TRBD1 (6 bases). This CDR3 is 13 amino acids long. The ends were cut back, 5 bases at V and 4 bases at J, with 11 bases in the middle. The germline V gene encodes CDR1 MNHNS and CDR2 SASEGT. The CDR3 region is CASSIQGAETQYF. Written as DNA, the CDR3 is TGTGCCAGCAGTATACAGGGTGCAGAGACCCAGTACTTC.

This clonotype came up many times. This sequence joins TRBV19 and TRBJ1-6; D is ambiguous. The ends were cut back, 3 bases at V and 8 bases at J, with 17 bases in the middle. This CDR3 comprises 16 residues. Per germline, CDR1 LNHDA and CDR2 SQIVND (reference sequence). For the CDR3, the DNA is TGTGCCAGTAGTATTTCGTCAGCCCGGTGGGATTCACCCCTCCACTTT. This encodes CASSISSARWDSPLHF.

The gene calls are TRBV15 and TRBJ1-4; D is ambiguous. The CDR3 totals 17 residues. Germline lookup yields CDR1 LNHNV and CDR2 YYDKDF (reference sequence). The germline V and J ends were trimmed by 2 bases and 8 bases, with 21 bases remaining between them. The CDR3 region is CATSRYNLREPGEKLFF. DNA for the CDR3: TGTGCCACCAGCAGATATAATCTCCGGGAGCCCGGGGAAAAACTGTTTTTT. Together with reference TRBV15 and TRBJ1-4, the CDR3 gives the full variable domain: DAMVIQNPRYQVTQFGKPVTLSCSQTLNHNVMYWYQQKSSQAPKLLFHYYDKDFNNEADTPDNFQSRRPNTSFCFLDIRSPGLGDTAMYLCATSRYNLREPGEKLFFGSGTQLSVL.

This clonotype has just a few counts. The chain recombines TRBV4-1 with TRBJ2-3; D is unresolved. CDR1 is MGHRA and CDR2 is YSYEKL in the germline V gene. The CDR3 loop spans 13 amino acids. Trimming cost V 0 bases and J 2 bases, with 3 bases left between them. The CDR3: CASSQDITDTQYF. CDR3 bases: TGCGCCAGCAGCCAAGATATCACAGATACGCAGTATTTT.

CDR3 loop: CASSRDPSYEQYF. As DNA, the CDR3 is TGTGCCAGCAGTCGGGACCCATCCTACGAGCAGTACTTC. V and J are TRBV28 and TRBJ2-7, with D possibly being TRBD1 or TRBD2 (5 bases each). The CDR3 has 13 residues. Trimming left V 5 bases short and J 1 base short, with 9 bases between. Germline lookup yields CDR1 MDHEN and CDR2 SYDVKM.

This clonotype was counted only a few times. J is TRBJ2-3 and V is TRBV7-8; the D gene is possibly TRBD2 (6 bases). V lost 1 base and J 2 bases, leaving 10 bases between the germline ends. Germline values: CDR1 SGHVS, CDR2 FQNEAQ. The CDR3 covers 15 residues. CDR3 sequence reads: CASSLVGGFTDTQYF. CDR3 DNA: TGTGCCAGCAGCTTAGTGGGGGGATTCACAGATACGCAGTATTTT.

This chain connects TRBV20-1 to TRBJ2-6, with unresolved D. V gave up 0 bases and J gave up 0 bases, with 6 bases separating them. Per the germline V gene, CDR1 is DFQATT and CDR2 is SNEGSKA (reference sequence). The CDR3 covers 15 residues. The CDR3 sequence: CSARDGSSGANVLTF. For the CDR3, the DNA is TGCAGTGCTAGAGATGGCAGCTCTGGGGCCAACGTCCTGACTTTC.

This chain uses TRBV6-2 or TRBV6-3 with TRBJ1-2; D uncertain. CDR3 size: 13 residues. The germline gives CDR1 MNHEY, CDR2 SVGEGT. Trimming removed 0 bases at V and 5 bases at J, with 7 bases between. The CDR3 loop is CASSYSNPYGYTF. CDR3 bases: TGTGCCAGCAGTTACTCGAACCCATATGGCTACACCTTC.

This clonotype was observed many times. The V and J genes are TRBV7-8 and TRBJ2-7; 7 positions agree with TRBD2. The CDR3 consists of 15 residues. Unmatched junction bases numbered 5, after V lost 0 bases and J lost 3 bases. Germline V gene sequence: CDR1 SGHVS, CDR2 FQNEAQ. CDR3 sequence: CASSLAGLADYEQYF. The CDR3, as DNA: TGTGCCAGCAGCTTAGCGGGTCTAGCGGACTACGAGCAGTACTTC.

CDR3 sequence: CASSQDGQGASTDTQYF. CDR3 coding DNA: TGTGCCAGCAGCCAGGACGGACAGGGGGCGAGTACAGATACGCAGTATTTT. The V gene is TRBV11-2, the J gene TRBJ2-3; 11 bases line up with TRBD1. The V gene's germline CDR1 is SGHAT and CDR2 FQNNGV. V lost 5 bases to trimming and J lost 3 bases; unmatched junction nucleotides: 10. The CDR3 has 17 amino acids.

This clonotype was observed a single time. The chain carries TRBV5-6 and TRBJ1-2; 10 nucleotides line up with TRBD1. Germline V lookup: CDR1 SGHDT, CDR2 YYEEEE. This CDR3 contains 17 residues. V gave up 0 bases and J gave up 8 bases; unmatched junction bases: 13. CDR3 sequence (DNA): TGTGCCAGCAGCTTGGAGGGACAGGGGAGTTTCTTTGGAGGCTACACCTTC. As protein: CASSLEGQGSFFGGYTF.